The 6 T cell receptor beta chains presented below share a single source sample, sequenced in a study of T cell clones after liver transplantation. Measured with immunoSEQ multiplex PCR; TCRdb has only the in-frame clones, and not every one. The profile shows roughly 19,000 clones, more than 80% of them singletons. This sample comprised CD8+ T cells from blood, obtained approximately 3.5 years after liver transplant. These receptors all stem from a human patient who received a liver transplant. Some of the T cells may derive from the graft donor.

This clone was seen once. Here the CDR3 DNA reads TGTGCCAGCAGCTTAGGGGTAGCGGACGTCTACGAGCAGTACTTC. It yields the protein CASSLGVADVYEQYF. The genes are TRBV7-6 and TRBJ2-7, with D maybe TRBD2 (6 bases). The CDR3 covers 15 residues. Germline lookup yields CDR1 SGHVS and CDR2 FNYEAQ. Trimming left V 1 base short and J 3 bases short, with 13 bases between.

In DNA, the CDR3 is TGCGCCAGCAGCCAAGGTCCGGGGGCTATGGAGACCCAGTACTTC. This sequence encodes CASSQGPGAMETQYF. The J gene is TRBJ2-5, the V gene TRBV4-1, with D possibly being TRBD1 or TRBD2 (6 bases each). The CDR3 is 15 residues long. From germline, CDR1 is MGHRA and CDR2 YSYEKL. The V end was cut by 1 base, the J end by 5 bases, with 14 bases between.

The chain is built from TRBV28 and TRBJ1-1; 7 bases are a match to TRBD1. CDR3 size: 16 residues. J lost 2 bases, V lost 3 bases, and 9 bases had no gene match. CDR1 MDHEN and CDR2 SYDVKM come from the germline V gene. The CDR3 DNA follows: TGTGCCAGCAGTTTCCCCGCGGGACAGATAAACACTGAAGCTTTCTTT. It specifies CASSFPAGQINTEAFF.

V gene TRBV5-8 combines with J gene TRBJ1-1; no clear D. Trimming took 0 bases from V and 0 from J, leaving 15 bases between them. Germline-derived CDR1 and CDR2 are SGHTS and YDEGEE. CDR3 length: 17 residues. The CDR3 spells CASSLDLTYILNTEAFF. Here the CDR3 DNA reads TGTGCCAGCAGCTTGGATTTGACGTACATCCTGAACACTGAAGCTTTCTTT.

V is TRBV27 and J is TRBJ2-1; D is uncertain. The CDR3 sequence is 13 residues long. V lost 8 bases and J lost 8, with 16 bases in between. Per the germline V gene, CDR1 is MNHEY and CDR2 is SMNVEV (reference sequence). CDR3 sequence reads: CASGPSWFDEQFF. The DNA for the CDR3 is TGTGCCAGCGGACCGTCTTGGTTCGATGAGCAGTTCTTC.

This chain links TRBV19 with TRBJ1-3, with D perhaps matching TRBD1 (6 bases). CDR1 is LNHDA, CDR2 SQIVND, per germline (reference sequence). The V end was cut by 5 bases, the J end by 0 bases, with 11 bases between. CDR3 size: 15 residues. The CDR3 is CASSATGFSGNTIYF. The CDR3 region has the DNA TGTGCCAGTAGTGCGACAGGTTTCTCTGGAAACACCATATATTTT.